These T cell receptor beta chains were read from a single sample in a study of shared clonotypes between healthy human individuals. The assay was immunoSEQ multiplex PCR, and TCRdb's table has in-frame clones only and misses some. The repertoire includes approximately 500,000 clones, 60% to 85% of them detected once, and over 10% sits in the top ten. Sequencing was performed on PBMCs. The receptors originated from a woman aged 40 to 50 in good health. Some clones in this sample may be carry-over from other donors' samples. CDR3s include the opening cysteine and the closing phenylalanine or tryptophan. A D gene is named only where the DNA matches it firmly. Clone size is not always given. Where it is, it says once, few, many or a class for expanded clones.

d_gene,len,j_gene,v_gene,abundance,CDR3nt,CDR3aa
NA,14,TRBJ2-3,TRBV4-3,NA,TGCGCCAGCAGCCAAGGGCCCTCCTCGGGTACGCAGTATTTT,CASSQGPSSGTQYF
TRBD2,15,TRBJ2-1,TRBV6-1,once,TGTGCCAGCAGTTCGCTAGCGGGAGCCTACAATGAGCAGTTCTTC,CASSSLAGAYNEQFF
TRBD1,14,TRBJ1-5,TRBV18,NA,TGTGCCAGCTCACCGACAGGGAGCGATCAGCCCCAGCATTTT,CASSPTGSDQPQHF
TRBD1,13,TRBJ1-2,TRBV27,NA,TGTGCCAGCAAGGGGACAGGACTCTATGGCTACACCTTC,CASKGTGLYGYTF
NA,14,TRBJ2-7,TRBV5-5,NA,TGTGCCAGCAGCCCGGTGAGTCCTCTCTACGAGCAGTACTTC,CASSPVSPLYEQYF
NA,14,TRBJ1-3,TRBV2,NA,TGTGCCAGCAGCTTAGAAGGGGGTGGAAACACCATATATTTT,CASSLEGGGNTIYF
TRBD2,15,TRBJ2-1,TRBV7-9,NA,TGTGCCAGCAGCTTAGACGGGAGGGTATACAATGAGCAGTTCTTC,CASSLDGRVYNEQFF
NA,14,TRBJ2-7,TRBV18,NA,TGTGCCAGCTCACCAGCAGGGTCCCCCTACGAGCAGTACTTC,CASSPAGSPYEQYF
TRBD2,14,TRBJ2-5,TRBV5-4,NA,TGTGCCAGCAGCCGGGAGGGCCCTGGTGAGACCCAGTACTTC,CASSREGPGETQYF
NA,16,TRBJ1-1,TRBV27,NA,TGTGCCAGCAGTTCCTCCTCTTCGACTAAGAGGCATGAAGCTTTCTTT,CASSSSSSTKRHEAFF
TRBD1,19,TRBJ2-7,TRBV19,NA,TGTGCCAGTGCCATCACCCCTCCCCCGGACAGGCAGAGGGGTTACGAGCAGTACTTC,CASAITPPPDRQRGYEQYF
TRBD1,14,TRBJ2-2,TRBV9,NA,TGTGCCAGCAGGAGACAGGGCGGCACCGGGGAGCTGTTTTTT,CASRRQGGTGELFF
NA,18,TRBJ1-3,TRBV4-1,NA,TGCGCCAGCAGCCAAGAGGCAGGAACACCTCACTCTGGAAACACCATATATTTT,CASSQEAGTPHSGNTIYF
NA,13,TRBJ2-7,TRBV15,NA,TGTGCCACCAGCAGGGACTTACTCTACGAGCAGTACTTC,CATSRDLLYEQYF
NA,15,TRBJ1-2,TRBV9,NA,TGTGCCAGCAGCCCCCGGGACCCGGGGGGCTATGGCTACACCTTC,CASSPRDPGGYGYTF
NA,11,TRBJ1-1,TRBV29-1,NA,TGCAGCGGAAAGATGAACACTGAAGCTTTCTTT,CSGKMNTEAFF
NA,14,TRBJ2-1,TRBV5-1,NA,TGCGCCAGCAGCTTGAGGAGCTCCTACAATGAGCAGTTCTTC,CASSLRSSYNEQFF
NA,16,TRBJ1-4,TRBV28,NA,TGTGCCAGCAGTTCGCAATGGGTCTTAACTAATGAAAAACTGTTTTTT,CASSSQWVLTNEKLFF
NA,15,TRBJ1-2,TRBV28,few,TGTGCCAGCAGTTTATGGGACACATTAAACTATGGCTACACCTTC,CASSLWDTLNYGYTF
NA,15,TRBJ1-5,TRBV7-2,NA,TGTGCCAGCAGCTTGCTAGTACAGGGTCAGGGGCCCCAGCATTTT,CASSLLVQGQGPQHF
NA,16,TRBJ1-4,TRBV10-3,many,TGTGCCATCAGTGAATCCCCGACAGCCATTAATGAAAAACTGTTTTTT,CAISESPTAINEKLFF
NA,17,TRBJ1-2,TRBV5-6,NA,TGTGCCAGCAGCTGGACGATCCCCAGGAGCTGGGGCTATGGCTACACCTTC,CASSWTIPRSWGYGYTF
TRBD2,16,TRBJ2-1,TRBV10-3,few,TGTGCCATCAGTGAGACGGGACTAGCGGGGTACAATGAGCAGTTCTTC,CAISETGLAGYNEQFF
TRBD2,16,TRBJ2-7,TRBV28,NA,TGTGCCAGCAGTTTCGCCTCGACAGCGGGGGGCTACGAGCAGTACTTC,CASSFASTAGGYEQYF
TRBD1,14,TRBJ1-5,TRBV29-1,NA,TGCAGCGTTGGATCCGGACAGGGGGCACAGCCCCAGCATTTT,CSVGSGQGAQPQHF
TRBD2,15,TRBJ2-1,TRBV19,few,TGTGCCAGTAGTATTCTAGCGGGAGAGTATAGTGAGCAGTTCTTC,CASSILAGEYSEQFF
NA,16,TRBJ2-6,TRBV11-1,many,TGTGCCAGCAGCCCGGGCCAGGGTAATGGGGCCAACGTCCTGACTTTC,CASSPGQGNGANVLTF
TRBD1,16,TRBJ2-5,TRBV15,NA,TGTGCCACCAGCAGAGACCACGGGACAGGCGGAGAGACCCAGTACTTC,CATSRDHGTGGETQYF
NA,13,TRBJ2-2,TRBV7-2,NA,TGTGCCAGCAGCTTATTGTACACCGGGGAGCTGTTTTTT,CASSLLYTGELFF
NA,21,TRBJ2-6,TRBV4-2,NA,TGTGCCAGCAGCCAAGATGTCCCACAGGGACGCCACTTGTACTGGGCCAACGTCCTGACTTTC,CASSQDVPQGRHLYWANVLTF
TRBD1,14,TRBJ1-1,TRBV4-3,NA,TGCGTCAGCAGCCAAACAGGGGGGGACACTGAAGCTTTCTTT,CVSSQTGGDTEAFF
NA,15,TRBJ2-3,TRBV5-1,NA,TGCGCCAGCAGCTTGGAGGGACGCCAGGCGGATACGCAGTATTTT,CASSLEGRQADTQYF
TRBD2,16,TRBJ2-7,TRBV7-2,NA,TGTGCCAGCAGCTTAGGAGGCCTAGCGGGAGGTTACGAGCAGTACTTC,CASSLGGLAGGYEQYF
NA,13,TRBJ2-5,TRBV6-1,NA,TGTGCCAGCAGTGGCCGGGGATGGGAGACCCAGTACTTC,CASSGRGWETQYF
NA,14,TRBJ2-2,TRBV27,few,TGTGCCAGCAGTTTGCTCCTAAGTGGCGGGGAGCTGTTTTTT,CASSLLLSGGELFF
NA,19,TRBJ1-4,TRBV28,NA,TGTGCCGCCAGCAGTTTTATTCCCGGGACCCCGGGCCCTAATGAAAAACTGTTTTTT,CAASSFIPGTPGPNEKLFF
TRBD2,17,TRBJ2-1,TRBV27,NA,TGTGCCAGCAGTTTAACCCGTTTGGCTAGCGGGAACAATGAGCAGTTCTTC,CASSLTRLASGNNEQFF
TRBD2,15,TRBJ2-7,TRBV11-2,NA,TGTGCCAGCAGCCCAATTAGCGGGAGGGCCTACGAGCAGTACTTC,CASSPISGRAYEQYF
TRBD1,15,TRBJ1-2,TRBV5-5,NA,TGTGCCAGCAGCGCCTTCCAGGGGGGTAACTATGGCTACACCTTC,CASSAFQGGNYGYTF
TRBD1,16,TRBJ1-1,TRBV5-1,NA,TGCGCCAGCAGCACGGCTTCAGGGGGCTCTGACACTGAAGCTTTCTTT,CASSTASGGSDTEAFF
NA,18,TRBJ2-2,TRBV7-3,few,TGTGCCAGCAGCCCCCCAGTCGTCTTAGCAGGGACGGCCAGGGAGCTGTTTTTT,CASSPPVVLAGTARELFF
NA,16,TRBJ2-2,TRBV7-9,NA,TGTGCCAGCAGCCGGCAGAATGCGGTAAACACCGGGGAGCTGTTTTTT,CASSRQNAVNTGELFF
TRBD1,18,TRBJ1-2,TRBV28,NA,TGTGCCAGCAGTTCTCCTTGGGCAGGGGGGTATGCTAACTATGGCTACACCTTC,CASSSPWAGGYANYGYTF
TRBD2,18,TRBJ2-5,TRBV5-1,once,TGCGCCAGCAGCTTGGGGGGACTAGCGGCATACACTCAAGAGACCCAGTACTTC,CASSLGGLAAYTQETQYF
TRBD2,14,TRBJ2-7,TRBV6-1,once,TGTGCCAGCAGGCAGAGCGGGGGGTCCTACGAGCAGTACTTC,CASRQSGGSYEQYF
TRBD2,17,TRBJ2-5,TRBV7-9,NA,TGTGCCAGCAGCCAGATGTTAGCGGGAGGGGGCCAAGAGACCCAGTACTTC,CASSQMLAGGGQETQYF
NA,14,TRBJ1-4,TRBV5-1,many,TGCGCCAGCAGCTTTTCAACTTCCAATGAAAAACTGTTTTTT,CASSFSTSNEKLFF
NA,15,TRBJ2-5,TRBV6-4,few,TGTGCCAGCAGTCCCCTCCCCGGACAGCAAGAGACCCAGTACTTC,CASSPLPGQQETQYF
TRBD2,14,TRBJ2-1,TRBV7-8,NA,TGTGCCAGCAGCTTAGGGCGGGAGAGTAATGAGCAGTTCTTC,CASSLGRESNEQFF
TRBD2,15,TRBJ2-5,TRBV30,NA,TGTGCCTGGAGTGTTCCGGCGGGGGAGTGGGAGACCCAGTACTTC,CAWSVPAGEWETQYF
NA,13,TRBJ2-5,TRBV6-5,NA,TGTGCCAGCAGGACCGGGATCCGGGAGACCCAGTACTTC,CASRTGIRETQYF
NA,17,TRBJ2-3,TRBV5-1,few,TGCGCCAGCAGCCCCCGGTTTCGACAGGCGGGGACAGATACGCAGTATTTT,CASSPRFRQAGTDTQYF
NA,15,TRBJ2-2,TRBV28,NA,TGTGCCAGCAGTTTAGTAGACGCGAACACCGGGGAGCTGTTTTTT,CASSLVDANTGELFF